Detailed here is one TCR beta chain. Its specificity is unknown. The data are from a study of T cell repertoires in cytomegalovirus infection. TCRdb reprocessed the reads via MiXCR and lists one record per CDR3 protein. Of 830,000 or so distinct CDR3 sequences listed, over 25% are singletons. Looked up from germline, CDR1 is MNHEY and CDR2 is SMNVEV (reference sequence). The CDR3 spans 14 residues. Deletions cut 5 bases from V and 6 bases from J, with 13 bases between. The clonotype originates from a human donor in good health (CMV status not recorded). Some clones in this sample may be carry-over from other donors' samples. Sequenced here: cultured CD8+ T cells from PBMCs, sampled from culture after CMV antigen stimulation. V is TRBV27 and J is TRBJ1-4; a possible D gene is TRBD1 (5 bases). CDR3 sequence (DNA): TGTGCCAGCAGTGCAATATGGGGGGATGAAAAACTGTTTTTT. This translates into CASSAIWGDEKLFF.